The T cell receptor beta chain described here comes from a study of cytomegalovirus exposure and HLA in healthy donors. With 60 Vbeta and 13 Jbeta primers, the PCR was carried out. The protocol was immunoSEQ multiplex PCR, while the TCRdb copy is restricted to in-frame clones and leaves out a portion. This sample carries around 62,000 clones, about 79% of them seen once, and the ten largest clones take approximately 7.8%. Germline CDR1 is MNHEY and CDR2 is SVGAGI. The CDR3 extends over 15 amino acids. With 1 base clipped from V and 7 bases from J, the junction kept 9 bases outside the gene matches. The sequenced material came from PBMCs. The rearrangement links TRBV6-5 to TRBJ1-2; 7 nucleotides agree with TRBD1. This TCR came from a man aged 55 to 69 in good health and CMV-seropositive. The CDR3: CASSYLRQGERGYTF. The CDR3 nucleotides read TGTGCCAGCAGTTACTTGAGACAGGGAGAGCGTGGCTACACCTTC.